This T cell receptor beta chain was retrieved from a study of blood T cell repertoires in COVID-19. The overall study: Acute and convalescent COVID-19 samples came from the United States, Italy and Spain. Nucleic acid was either cDNA or gDNA, and it came from T cells, B-cell-depleted T cells, or PBMCs.

Study processing details: By means of reference gene primer amplification, nucleated cell counts were estimated. The assay was immunoSEQ multiplex PCR, and TCRdb's table has in-frame clones only and misses some. V and J calls and clone size are as listed in that table; D and trimming were resolved from the DNA. The sample shows fewer than 200,000 clones, more than 75% of them seen only once. The CDR3 is 18 residues long. The germline V gene has CDR1 WNHNN and CDR2 SYGVQD (reference sequence). V shed 2 bases and J shed 0 bases, with 17 bases lying between them. Source material: peripheral blood. The J gene is TRBJ1-3, the V gene TRBV10-1; perhaps TRBD1 as D (6 bases). The TCR sequence derives from a man aged 40-50 years with active or convalescent COVID-19. The CDR3 spells CASSEEFRTDSSGNTIYF. The CDR3 DNA reads TGCGCCAGCAGTGAGGAGTTTCGAACGGACAGCTCTGGAAACACCATATATTTT.